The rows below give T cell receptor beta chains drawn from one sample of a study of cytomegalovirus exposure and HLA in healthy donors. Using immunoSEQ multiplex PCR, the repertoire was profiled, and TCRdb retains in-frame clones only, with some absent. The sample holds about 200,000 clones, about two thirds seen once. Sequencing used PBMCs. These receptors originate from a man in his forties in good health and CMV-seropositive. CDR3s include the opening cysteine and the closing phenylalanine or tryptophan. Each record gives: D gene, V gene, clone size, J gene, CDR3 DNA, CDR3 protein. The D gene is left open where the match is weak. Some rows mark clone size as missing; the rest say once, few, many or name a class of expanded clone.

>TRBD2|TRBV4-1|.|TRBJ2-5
TGCGCCAGCAGCCAAGCTGGCGGCGGGGGGGGAGAGACCCAGTACTTC
CASSQAGGGGGETQYF
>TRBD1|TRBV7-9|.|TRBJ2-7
TGTGCCAGCAGTTCGGGACAGGGGGTTGACGAGCAGTACTTC
CASSSGQGVDEQYF
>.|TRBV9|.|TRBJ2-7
TGTGCCAGCAGCGCCTATACAGGGCCTTACGAGCAGTACTTC
CASSAYTGPYEQYF
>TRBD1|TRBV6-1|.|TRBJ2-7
TGTGCCAGCAGTTTGTCTTTCGGGACAGGGAACGAGCAGTACTTC
CASSLSFGTGNEQYF
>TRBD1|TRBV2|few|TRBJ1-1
TGTGCCAGCAGGCCCAACAGGGGGCAGAACACTGAAGCTTTCTTT
CASRPNRGQNTEAFF
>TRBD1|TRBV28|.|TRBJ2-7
TGTGCCAGCAGTACCCCCGACAGGGTCGAGCAGTACTTC
CASSTPDRVEQYF
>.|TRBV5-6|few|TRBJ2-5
TGTGCCAGCAGCGCAGGGTACCAAGAGACCCAGTACTTC
CASSAGYQETQYF
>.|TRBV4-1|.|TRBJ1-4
TGCGCCAGCAGCCAAGCGAGGGATCCAACTAATGAAAAACTGTTTTTT
CASSQARDPTNEKLFF
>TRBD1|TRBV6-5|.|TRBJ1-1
TGTGCCAGCAGTGCAGACAGGGTAAAAACTGAAGCTTTCTTT
CASSADRVKTEAFF
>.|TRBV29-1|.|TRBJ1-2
TGCAGCGCCTCCGTCCCGACCAGGGATGGCTACACCTTC
CSASVPTRDGYTF
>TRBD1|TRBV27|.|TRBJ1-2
TGTGCCAGCAGTCCAGGACAGGGGGCGTTTTTTTATGGCTACACCTTC
CASSPGQGAFFYGYTF
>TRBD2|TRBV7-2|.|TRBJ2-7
TGTGCCAGCAGCTTAGCGGTCACTAGCGGGGGTACCTACGAGCAGTACTTC
CASSLAVTSGGTYEQYF
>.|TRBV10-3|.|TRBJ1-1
TGTGCCATCAGTAGGACAGAGCCCAACACTGAAGCTTTCTTT
CAISRTEPNTEAFF
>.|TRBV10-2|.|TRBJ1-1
TGCGCCAGCAGCCCAAACCGGCGGGGGGGGAGCACTGAAGCTTTCTTT
CASSPNRRGGSTEAFF
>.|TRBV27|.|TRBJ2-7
TGTGCCAGCCGAGAGGGGGGGGCCAGCTCCTACGAGCAGTACTTC
CASREGGASSYEQYF
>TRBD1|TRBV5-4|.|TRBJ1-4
TGTGCCAGCAGCCGCAGGGGGGATAATGAAAAACTGTTTTTT
CASSRRGDNEKLFF
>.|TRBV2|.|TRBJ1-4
TGTGCCAGCAGTGACGTAAAACTGTTTTTT
CASSDVKLFF
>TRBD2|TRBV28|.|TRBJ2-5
TGTGCCACCAGTTTTGGGCTAGCGGGGGGCAGCCAAGAGACCCAGTACTTC
CATSFGLAGGSQETQYF
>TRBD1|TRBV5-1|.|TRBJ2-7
TGCGCCAGCAGCGTGGGACAGGGGTTCCTCTCCTACGAGCAGTACTTC
CASSVGQGFLSYEQYF
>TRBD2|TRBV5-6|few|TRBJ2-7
TGTGCCAGCAGGAGCGGGGGCCGCTCCTACGAGCAGTACTTC
CASRSGGRSYEQYF
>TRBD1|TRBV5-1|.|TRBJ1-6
TGCGCCAGCAGCTCCGGGACAGGTAATTCACCCCTCCACTTT
CASSSGTGNSPLHF
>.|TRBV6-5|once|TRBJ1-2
TGTGCCAGCAGTTACACGGCGAGAGGGAGTGGCTACACCTTC
CASSYTARGSGYTF
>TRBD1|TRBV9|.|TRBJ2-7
TGTGCCAGCAGCCCCCACGGGACAGGGACAATCTACGAGCAGTACTTC
CASSPHGTGTIYEQYF
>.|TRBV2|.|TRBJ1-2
TGTGCCAGCTTCGGGGGGAGCTATGGCTACACCTTC
CASFGGSYGYTF
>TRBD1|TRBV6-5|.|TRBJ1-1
TGTGCCAGCAGCGGGGGACAGGCAAGCACTGAAGCTTTCTTC
CASSGGQASTEAFF
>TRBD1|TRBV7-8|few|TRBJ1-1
TGTGCCAGCAGCATTGGACAGGGAACCACTGAAGCTTTCTTT
CASSIGQGTTEAFF
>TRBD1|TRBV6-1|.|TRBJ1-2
TGTGCCAGCAGTGGGGACAGGAACTCCAACTATGGCTACACCTTC
CASSGDRNSNYGYTF
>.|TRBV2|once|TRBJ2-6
TGTGCCAGCAGTGCTGACAGGAACTCTGGGGCCAACGTCCTGACTTTC
CASSADRNSGANVLTF
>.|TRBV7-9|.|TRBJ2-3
TGTGCCAGCAGCCAAACTGTGCCCACAGATACGCAGTATTTT
CASSQTVPTDTQYF
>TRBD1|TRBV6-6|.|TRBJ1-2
TGTGCCAGCAGTTTAGGGACAGGGTTTAACTATGGCTACACCTTC
CASSLGTGFNYGYTF
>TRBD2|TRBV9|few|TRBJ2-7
TGTGCCAGCAGCGGGGGGGGGTTATACGAGCAGTACTTC
CASSGGGLYEQYF
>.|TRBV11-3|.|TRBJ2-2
TGTGCCAGCAGCTTTGGGCTGCCGACCGGGGAGCTGTTTTTT
CASSFGLPTGELFF
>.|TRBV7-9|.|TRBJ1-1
TGTGCCAGCAGCTTTTCCGCCGGGACTGAAGCTTTCTTT
CASSFSAGTEAFF
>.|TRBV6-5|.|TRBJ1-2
TGTGCCAGCAGTGCTAGGGACGGCGGGAATGGCTACACCTTC
CASSARDGGNGYTF
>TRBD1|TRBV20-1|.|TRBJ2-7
TGCAGTGGACAGGGGAACTACGAGCAGTACTTC
CSGQGNYEQYF
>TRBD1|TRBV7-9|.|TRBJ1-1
TGTGCCAGCAGCTCCCCGGGACAGGGGGCGAGGACTGAAGCTTTCTTT
CASSSPGQGARTEAFF
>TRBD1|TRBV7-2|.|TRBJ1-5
TGTGCCAGCAGCTCCGAGACAGGGGTGAATCAGCCCCAGCATTTT
CASSSETGVNQPQHF
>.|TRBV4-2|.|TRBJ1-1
TGTGCCAGCAGCCTCCGGTTGAACACTGAAGCTTTCTTT
CASSLRLNTEAFF
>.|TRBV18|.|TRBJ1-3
TGTGCCAGCTCACCCCCCGGCCCAGGCTCTGGAAACACCATATATTTT
CASSPPGPGSGNTIYF
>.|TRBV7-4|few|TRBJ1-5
TGTGCCAGCAGCTTCCCCCAGGGTTCATGTCAGCCCCAGCATTTT
CASSFPQGSCQPQHF
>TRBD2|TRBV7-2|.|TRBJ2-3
TGTGCCAGCAGCCCCCGAGGGAGCGGGGGGCCTAGATTTACGCAGTATTTT
CASSPRGSGGPRFTQYF
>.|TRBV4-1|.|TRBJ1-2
TGCGCCAGCAGCCAAGAGCGAAGGGGAGGAGAGGGCTACACCTTC
CASSQERRGGEGYTF
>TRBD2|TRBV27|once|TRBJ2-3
TGTGCCAGCAGTCTGGGACTAGCGGACACAGATACGCAGTATTTT
CASSLGLADTDTQYF
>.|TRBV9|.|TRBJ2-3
TGTGCCAGCAGCGTAGGCCAGGATACGCAGTATTTT
CASSVGQDTQYF
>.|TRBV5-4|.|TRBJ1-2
TGTGCCAGCAGCTTGGCGAAACCGGATGGCTACACCTTC
CASSLAKPDGYTF
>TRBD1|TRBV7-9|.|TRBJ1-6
TGTGCCAGCAGCCTATGGGAGGGGACAGGCCCTTCGCGTAGTTCACCCCTCCACTTT
CASSLWEGTGPSRSSPLHF
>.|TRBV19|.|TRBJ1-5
TGTGCCAGTAGTATGGGTCTGGCAGGGTTCAGCAATCAGCCCCAGCATTTT
CASSMGLAGFSNQPQHF
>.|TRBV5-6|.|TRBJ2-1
TGTGCCACCGGTTGGGGGGTTGGGAATGAGCAGTTCTTC
CATGWGVGNEQFF
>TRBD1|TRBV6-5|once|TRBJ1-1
TGTGCCAGCACCCTGGCCCGGGACAGGGTAGAAACTTTCTTT
CASTLARDRVETFF